These 21 T cell receptor beta chains originate from one sample sequenced in a study of technical replicates of blood from a few donors. Sequenced by immunoSEQ multiplex PCR; TCRdb stores in-frame clones only, minus some. The top ten clones hold about 0.26% of a sample with tens of thousands of clones, 85% to 95% of them seen once. Input material: T cells isolated from PBMCs. The receptors derive from a human donor in good health.

This chain links TRBV5-1 with TRBJ1-5; 10 positions match TRBD1. V was pared by 2 bases and J by 7 bases, with 6 bases of the junction left unmatched. This CDR3 spans 15 amino acids. Per germline, CDR1 SGHRS and CDR2 YFSETQ. The CDR3 is CASSFLGDRGQPQHF. CDR3 coding DNA: TGCGCCAGCAGCTTCCTAGGGGACAGGGGCCAGCCCCAGCATTTT.

This rearrangement joins TRBV4-1 to TRBJ2-1, with 9 bases lining up with TRBD2. The V gene's germline CDR1 is MGHRA and CDR2 YSYEKL. This CDR3 comprises 15 residues. V dropped 3 bases and J dropped 6; count of bases not matched to a gene: 6. The CDR3 loop is CASSQERLAVNEQFF. As DNA, the CDR3 is TGCGCCAGCAGCCAGGAACGACTAGCGGTCAATGAGCAGTTCTTC.

V and J are TRBV7-9 and TRBJ2-1, with no clear D. The V gene lost 4 bases and the J gene lost 7 bases, with 5 bases spanning the gap. Germline-derived CDR1 and CDR2 are SEHNR and FQNEAQ (reference sequence). This CDR3 region has 11 residues. The CDR3 sequence is CASSYLNEQFF. As DNA, the CDR3 is TGTGCCAGCAGCTATCTTAATGAGCAGTTCTTC. The full variable domain, completed using reference TRBV7-9 and TRBJ2-1, is DTGVSQNPRHKITKRGQNVTFRCDPISEHNRLYWYRQTLGQGPEFLTYFQNEAQLEKSRLLSDRFSAERPKGSFSTLEIQRTEQGDSAMYLCASSYLNEQFFGPGTRLTVL.

The chain combines TRBV5-1 with TRBJ2-7; D is unclear. The CDR3 runs to 15 residues. The germline V and J ends were trimmed by 1 base and 2 bases, with 13 bases remaining between them. The germline V gene encodes CDR1 SGHRS and CDR2 YFSETQ. The DNA for the CDR3 is TGCGCCAGCAGCTTGAGAACAGCACTGACCTACGAGCAGTACTTC. It codes for CASSLRTALTYEQYF.

The chain recombines TRBV5-6 with TRBJ2-4, with TRBD2 identical over 9 bases. The CDR3 is 16 residues long. V was pared by 3 bases and J by 9 bases, with 13 bases of the junction left unmatched. The germline CDR1 and CDR2 sequences are SGHDT and YYEEEE. DNA of the CDR3: TGTGCCAGCAGCTCCCCTCGTGGGCGGGAGGGAACCATTCAGTACTTC. Protein product: CASSSPRGREGTIQYF.

The chain joins TRBV7-9 to TRBJ2-4; 8 positions agree with TRBD2. Germline V gene data show CDR1 as SEHNR and CDR2 as FQNEAQ (reference sequence). V was clipped by 8 bases and J by 3 bases; unmatched bases: 12. The CDR3 is 16 amino acids. Here the CDR3 DNA reads TGTGCCAGCTCACTAACCGGGGGGGCCGTCAAAAACATTCAGTACTTC. The encoded protein is CASSLTGGAVKNIQYF. The whole variable domain, filled in from reference TRBV7-9 and TRBJ2-4, reads DTGVSQNPRHKITKRGQNVTFRCDPISEHNRLYWYRQTLGQGPEFLTYFQNEAQLEKSRLLSDRFSAERPKGSFSTLEIQRTEQGDSAMYLCASSLTGGAVKNIQYFGAGTRLSVL.

V is TRBV19 and J is TRBJ1-1; D is undetermined. Germline V gene lookup returns CDR1 LNHDA and CDR2 SQIVND (reference sequence). The CDR3 spans 15 residues. Between the trimmed V and J ends, which lost 5 bases and 1 base, there was a span of 14 bases. As DNA, the CDR3 is TGTGCCAGTAGTTTTGGCTTTAGCAGGAACACTGAAGCTTTCTTT. Translating it yields CASSFGFSRNTEAFF.

The chain uses TRBV7-9 and TRBJ1-5, with 10 bases aligning to TRBD1. Germline V gene sequence: CDR1 SEHNR, CDR2 FQNEAQ (reference sequence). This CDR3 comprises 16 residues. Unmatched junction bases numbered 14, after V lost 8 bases and J lost 7 bases. CDR3 DNA: TGTGCCAGCGACTCAATCGGGACAGGGGTTCACCAGCCCCAGCATTTT. It encodes CASDSIGTGVHQPQHF.

This chain uses TRBV9 with TRBJ2-7, with 16 bases that match TRBD2. The CDR3 extends over 16 amino acids. From germline, CDR1 is SGDLS and CDR2 YYNGEE. The V segment lost 4 bases and the J segment 6 bases; nucleotides outside the gene matches: 7. CDR3 protein: CASSPGTSGRAFEQYF. In DNA form, the CDR3 reads TGTGCCAGCAGCCCTGGGACTAGCGGGAGGGCCTTCGAGCAGTACTTC.

The chain links TRBV9 to TRBJ2-1; 9 positions match TRBD1. Germline CDR1 and CDR2: SGDLS and YYNGEE. Trimming removed 2 bases from V and 8 bases from J; junction bases left unmatched: 5. There are 14 residues in the CDR3. The CDR3 here is CASSVRDRAHEQFF. CDR3 coding DNA: TGTGCCAGCAGCGTGAGGGACAGGGCCCATGAGCAGTTCTTC.

V gene TRBV6-5 combines with J gene TRBJ1-5; D is unclear. V gave up 5 bases and J gave up 2 bases, with 10 bases separating them. The CDR3 runs to 14 residues. Germline-derived CDR1 and CDR2 are MNHEY and SVGAGI. The CDR3 nucleotides are TGTGCCAGCAGTGGCAGGTTGGGCAATCAGCCCCAGCATTTT. Translated: CASSGRLGNQPQHF.

The CDR3: CAIRQRGGTNEQFF. The CDR3 bases are TGTGCCATCAGGCAGCGGGGGGGCACGAATGAGCAGTTCTTC. The J gene is TRBJ2-1, the V gene TRBV10-3, with TRBD2 matching over 10 bases. The CDR3 totals 14 residues. The germline gives CDR1 ENHRY, CDR2 SYGVKD. V shed 6 bases, J shed 7 bases, and the junction held 6 bases outside the gene matches.

The V gene is TRBV2, the J gene TRBJ2-7; 10 bases are shared with TRBD1. There are 13 residues in the CDR3. Germline V gives CDR1 SNHLY, CDR2 FYNNEI. Trimming cost V 4 bases and J 6 bases; bases outside gene matches: 3. CDR3 DNA sequence: TGTGCCAGCAGTGGACAGGGGGCTGGCGAGCAGTACTTC. Protein product: CASSGQGAGEQYF.

V usage is TRBV4-1 and J usage is TRBJ2-7; D not certain. V lost 4 bases and J 1 base, leaving 8 bases between the germline ends. The CDR3 has 13 amino acids. CDR1 and CDR2 from the germline V gene are MGHRA and YSYEKL. The DNA for the CDR3 is TGCGCCAGCAGCCGTCAGACATCCTACGAGCAGTACTTC. It codes for CASSRQTSYEQYF.

This chain joins TRBV25-1 and TRBJ1-2; maybe TRBD1 (6 bases). There are 13 residues in the CDR3. V gave up 4 bases and J gave up 4 bases, with 10 bases separating them. CDR1 is MGHDK, CDR2 SYGVNS, per germline. CDR3 in amino acids: CASSVGTPYGYTF. CDR3 in DNA: TGTGCCAGCAGTGTAGGGACACCCTATGGCTACACCTTC.

This clone has only one observation. This rearrangement joins TRBV25-1 to TRBJ2-1, with 9 bases matching TRBD2. Trimming at V came to 4 bases and at J to 7 bases, leaving 8 bases not matched to a gene. This CDR3 comprises 15 residues. CDR1 MGHDK and CDR2 SYGVNS come from the germline V gene. CDR3 in amino acids: CASSAPGTSMNEQFF. Written as DNA, the CDR3 is TGTGCCAGCAGTGCGCCCGGGACTAGCATGAATGAGCAGTTCTTC. Based on the CDR3 plus reference TRBV25-1 and TRBJ2-1, the full variable domain is EADIYQTPRYLVIGTGKKITLECSQTMGHDKMYWYQQDPGMELHLIHYSYGVNSTEKGDLSSESTVSRIRTEHFPLTLESARPSHTSQYLCASSAPGTSMNEQFFGPGTRLTVL.

The rearrangement links TRBV5-1 to TRBJ2-2; a weak D match, TRBD2 (5 bases). Germline V gene data show CDR1 as SGHRS and CDR2 as YFSETQ. V dropped 2 bases and J dropped 3 bases, with 8 bases sitting between them. The CDR3 spans 14 residues. Here the CDR3 reads CASSFLAHTGELFF. The CDR3 nucleotides read TGCGCCAGCAGCTTTTTAGCGCACACCGGGGAGCTGTTTTTT.

The CDR3 loop reads CASSGLAGGATDTQYF. The CDR3 DNA is TGTGCCAGCAGTGGACTAGCGGGAGGGGCCACAGATACGCAGTATTTT. This chain links TRBV6-1 with TRBJ2-3; 14 nucleotides match TRBD2. The V gene end was trimmed by 4 bases and the J gene end by 2 bases; junction bases not matched to a gene: 2. The CDR3 is made up of 16 amino acids. From germline, CDR1 is MNHNS and CDR2 SASEGT.

The chain is built from TRBV15 and TRBJ2-3; tentative D call: TRBD2 (6 bases). The CDR3 is 14 residues long. V dropped 7 bases and J dropped 5 bases, with 16 bases sitting between them. The germline CDR1 and CDR2 sequences are LNHNV and YYDKDF (reference sequence). CDR3 region: CATNSREVVDTQYF. Written as DNA, the CDR3 is TGTGCCACCAATTCGCGGGAAGTGGTAGATACGCAGTATTTT.

The chain carries TRBV6-6 and TRBJ2-7; 7 bases line up with TRBD1. Losses at the gene ends were 6 bases for V and 1 base for J; bases not matched to a gene: 12. This CDR3 contains 16 residues. Germline V CDR1 and CDR2: MNHNY, SVGAGI (reference sequence). The DNA of the CDR3 is TGTGCCAGCAGATTACTAGGGGACAGTTCTTCCTACGAGCAGTACTTC. It encodes CASRLLGDSSSYEQYF.

The J gene is TRBJ2-7, the V gene TRBV30; 7 positions agree with TRBD2. The V segment lost 3 bases and the J segment 2 bases; nucleotides outside the gene matches: 1. This CDR3 contains 12 residues. CDR1 is GTSNPN, CDR2 SVGIG, per germline (reference sequence). CDR3 sequence: CAWSGGTYEQYF. CDR3 nucleotide sequence: TGTGCCTGGAGCGGGGGGACCTACGAGCAGTACTTC.